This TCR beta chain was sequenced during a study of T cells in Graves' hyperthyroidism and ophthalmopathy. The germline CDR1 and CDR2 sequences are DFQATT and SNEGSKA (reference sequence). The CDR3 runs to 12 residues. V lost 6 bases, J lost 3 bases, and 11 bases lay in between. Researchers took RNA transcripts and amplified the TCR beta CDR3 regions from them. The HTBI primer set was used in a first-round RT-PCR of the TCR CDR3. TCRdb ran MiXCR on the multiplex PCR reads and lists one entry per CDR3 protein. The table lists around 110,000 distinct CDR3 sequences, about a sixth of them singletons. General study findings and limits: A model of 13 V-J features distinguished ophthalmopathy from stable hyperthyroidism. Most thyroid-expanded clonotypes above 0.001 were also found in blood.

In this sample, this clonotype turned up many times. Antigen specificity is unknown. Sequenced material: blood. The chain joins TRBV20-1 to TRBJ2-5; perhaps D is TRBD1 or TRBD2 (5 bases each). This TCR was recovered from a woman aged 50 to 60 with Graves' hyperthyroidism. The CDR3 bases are TGCAGTGCCGGGACGAGGGAAGAGACCCAGTACTTC. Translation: CSAGTREETQYF.